The clone carrying this TCR beta chain has only a few counts. The CDR3 extends over 16 amino acids. Trimming took off 1 base at V and 4 bases at J, with 15 bases between the two ends. Germline V gene sequence: CDR1 KGHSH, CDR2 LQKENI. The data were obtained in a study of blood T cells in healthy people across ages. Sample-barcoded 5' priming and a J-beta primer mix drove a second PCR of about 7 to 12 cycles. MiXCR was run by TCRdb on the 5' RACE reads, yielding one entry per CDR3 protein. Seen here are around 1,000,000 distinct CDR3 sequences, less than 45% observed once, and the top ten hold around 14%.

The V and J genes are TRBV18 and TRBJ2-3, with D possibly called TRBD1 or TRBD2 (5 bases each). Sequenced sample: blood. The receptor comes from a man in his late teens or twenties in good health. In DNA form, the CDR3 reads TGTGCCAGCTCACCACTGGGACCTGAGGGCCCAGATACGCAGTATTTT. Its protein is CASSPLGPEGPDTQYF.